This record looks at one T cell receptor (beta chain) sequence and its context. Its matching antigen is unknown. These data come from a study of T cell responses to AZD1222 COVID-19 vaccine. Only in-frame clones appear in the TCRdb table, and some are missing; sequencing was by immunoSEQ multiplex PCR. The sample yields 170,000 or so clones, 88% seen once. Study findings and constraints: Dominant at 160-218 and 743-854, vaccine-associated CD4 TCRs also spanned spike.

Trimming took 4 bases from V and 1 from J, leaving 11 bases between them. Per germline, CDR1 SGDLS and CDR2 YYNGEE. The CDR3 contains 14 residues. This sample comprised peripheral blood, obtained 28 days after the second AZD1222 dose. The gene calls are TRBV9 and TRBJ1-1, with D unclear. The TCR was taken from an adult who received the AZD1222 COVID-19 vaccine. This chain's CDR3 is CASSPPARNTEAFF. DNA of the CDR3: TGTGCCAGCAGCCCCCCTGCCAGGAACACTGAAGCTTTCTTT. The complete variable domain, with remaining parts taken from reference TRBV9 and TRBJ1-1, reads DSGVTQTPKHLITATGQRVTLRCSPRSGDLSVYWYQQSLDQGLQFLIQYYNGEERAKGNILERFSAQQFPDLHSELNLSSLELGDSALYFCASSPPARNTEAFFGQGTRLTVV.